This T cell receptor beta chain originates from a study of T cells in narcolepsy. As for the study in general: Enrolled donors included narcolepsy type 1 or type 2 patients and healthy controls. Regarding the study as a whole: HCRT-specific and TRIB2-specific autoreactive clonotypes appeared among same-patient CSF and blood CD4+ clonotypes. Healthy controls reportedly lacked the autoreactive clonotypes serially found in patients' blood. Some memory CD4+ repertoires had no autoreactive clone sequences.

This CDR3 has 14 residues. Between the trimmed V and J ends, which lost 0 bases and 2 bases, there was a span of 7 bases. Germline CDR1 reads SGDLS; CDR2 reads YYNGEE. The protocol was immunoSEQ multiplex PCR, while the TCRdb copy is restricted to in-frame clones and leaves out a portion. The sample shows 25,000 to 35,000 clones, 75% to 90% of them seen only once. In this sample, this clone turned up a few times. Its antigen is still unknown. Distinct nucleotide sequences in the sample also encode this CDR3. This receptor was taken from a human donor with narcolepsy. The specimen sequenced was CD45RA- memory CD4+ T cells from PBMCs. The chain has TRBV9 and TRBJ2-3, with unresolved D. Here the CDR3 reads CASSVGGSTDTQYF. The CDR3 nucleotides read TGTGCCAGCAGCGTAGGCGGTTCCACAGATACGCAGTATTTT.